These 13 T cell receptor beta chains originate from one sample sequenced in a study of OX40 agonist ivuxolimab in advanced cancers. Some clones are missing from TCRdb's copy, which holds only in-frame ones; the method was immunoSEQ multiplex PCR. The sample yields about 50,000 clones, over 75% seen once. Source: CD4+ or CD8+ T cells sorted from blood, taken in a trial of the OX40 agonist ivuxolimab. The receptor source for this set is an adult with an advanced solid tumor such as melanoma, head and neck, liver or kidney cancer.

V is TRBV29-1 and J is TRBJ1-2, with TRBD1 matching over 7 bases. Germline-derived CDR1 and CDR2 are SQVTM and ANQGSEA. There are 13 residues in the CDR3. V was pared by 7 bases and J by 6 bases, with 11 bases of the junction left unmatched. Written as DNA, the CDR3 is TGCAGCGCCGACCCAGACAGGGAAAATGGCTACACCTTC. It codes for CSADPDRENGYTF.

The V and J genes are TRBV27 and TRBJ1-2, with D possibly TRBD1 on 5 matching bases. Trimming removed 3 bases from V and 4 bases from J, with 12 bases in between. The CDR3 runs to 14 residues. Germline-derived CDR1 and CDR2 are MNHEY and SMNVEV (reference sequence). CDR3 amino acids: CASSFQTALYGYTF. CDR3 sequence (DNA): TGTGCCAGCAGTTTCCAGACAGCCCTCTATGGCTACACCTTC.

A single count supports this clone. The V and J genes are TRBV11-2 and TRBJ2-1, with 7 nucleotides matching TRBD1. CDR1 SGHAT and CDR2 FQNNGV come from the germline V gene. The CDR3 contains 14 residues. The trim removed 1 base at V and 6 bases at J, leaving 3 bases unmatched. The CDR3 protein is CASSLGGGVNEQFF. The CDR3 nucleotides are TGTGCCAGCAGCTTAGGAGGGGGCGTCAATGAGCAGTTCTTC.

This clone has only a few counts. V gene TRBV6-6 combines with J gene TRBJ2-7; 10 bases map to TRBD1. This CDR3 contains 13 residues. Germline CDR1 reads MNHNY; CDR2 reads SVGAGI (reference sequence). The junction had 5 bases not matched to a gene; V was cut back by 0 bases and J by 12 bases. The CDR3 DNA sequence: TGTGCCAGCAGTTACTCGAGAGGGGACAGGGGGTACGTC. Amino acids: CASSYSRGDRGYV.

The chain couples TRBV7-9 to TRBJ1-3, with a tentative D call TRBD1 (5 bases). V was shortened by 5 bases and J by 0 bases, with 17 bases between the two germline ends. This CDR3 has 17 residues. Germline loops: CDR1 SEHNR, CDR2 FQNEAQ (reference sequence). The CDR3 region has the DNA TGTGCCAGCAGCACACCCCGGGGGGACGACTCTGGAAACACCATATATTTT. Translating gives CASSTPRGDDSGNTIYF.

The V gene is TRBV21-1, the J gene TRBJ2-7; TRBD2, as called in the table, went unchecked against the DNA. TRBV21-1 corresponds to a pseudogene. The CDR3 has 18 residues. The chain's CDR3 is CASSKVIIVTTNYYEQYV. The CDR3, as DNA: TGTGCCAGCAGCAAAGTAATTATAGTAACAACCAATTACTACGAGCAGTACGTC.

The chain is built from TRBV4-1 and TRBJ2-1; TRBD2 matches 10 bases. The length of the CDR3 is 15 residues. The germline V gene has CDR1 MGHRA and CDR2 YSYEKL. V lost 1 base, J lost 6 bases, and 3 bases stayed unmatched. The CDR3: CASSQVAGGSNEQFF. CDR3 DNA sequence: TGCGCCAGCAGCCAAGTAGCGGGGGGCTCCAATGAGCAGTTCTTC.

The CDR3, as DNA: TGTGCCAGAGGGACAGAAAACACAGATACGCAGTATTTT. Amino acid sequence: CARGTENTDTQYF. This rearrangement joins TRBV2 to TRBJ2-3; 7 nucleotides align to TRBD1. The CDR3 extends over 13 amino acids. Unmatched junction bases numbered 5, after V lost 9 bases and J lost 2 bases. Germline lookup yields CDR1 SNHLY and CDR2 FYNNEI.

The chain combines TRBV7-9 with TRBJ1-2, with D perhaps TRBD1 (5 bases). Germline V gene lookup returns CDR1 SEHNR and CDR2 FQNEAQ (reference sequence). The CDR3 loop spans 14 amino acids. V gave up 8 bases and J gave up 6 bases, with 19 bases separating them. The CDR3 loop reads CASLERGSRDGYTF. The CDR3 DNA reads as TGTGCCAGCTTGGAACGGGGCTCCAGGGATGGCTACACCTTC.

This clone was seen once. This sequence joins TRBV6-4 and TRBJ1-1; D is undetermined. V was trimmed by 4 bases and J by 1 base, leaving 13 bases between them. The CDR3 contains 15 residues. Germline assignment: CDR1 MRHNA and CDR2 SNTAGT. This chain's CDR3 is CASSAPQARNTEAFF. For the CDR3, the DNA is TGTGCCAGCAGTGCCCCTCAGGCTCGGAACACTGAAGCTTTCTTT.

V and J are TRBV29-1 and TRBJ2-1, with TRBD2 as a possible D gene (5 bases). V shed 3 bases and J shed 4 bases, with 13 bases lying between them. CDR1 is SQVTM and CDR2 is ANQGSEA in the germline V gene. This CDR3 has 14 amino acids. The CDR3 spells CSVEESGGYNEQFF. CDR3 coding DNA: TGCAGCGTTGAGGAGTCTGGCGGGTACAATGAGCAGTTCTTC.

The chain carries TRBV9 and TRBJ2-7; 15 bases are shared with TRBD2. Germline loops: CDR1 SGDLS, CDR2 YYNGEE. The ends lost 3 bases at V and 4 bases at J; junction bases unmatched: 11. The CDR3 has 18 amino acids. The CDR3 bases are TGTGCCAGCAGCGCCGCCCCGGGACTAGCGGGAGGACGATACGAGCAGTACTTC. Translated: CASSAAPGLAGGRYEQYF.

This chain joins TRBV7-9 and TRBJ2-7, with 7 bases matching TRBD1. Per germline, CDR1 SEHNR and CDR2 FQNEAQ (reference sequence). Unmatched junction bases numbered 3, after V lost 3 bases and J lost 4 bases. The length of the CDR3 is 13 residues. The CDR3 region is CASSLPGGYEQYF. The DNA for the CDR3 is TGTGCCAGCAGCTTGCCAGGGGGTTACGAGCAGTACTTC.